These T cell receptor beta chains were read from a single sample in a study of blood T cell repertoires in COVID-19. Sequenced by immunoSEQ multiplex PCR; TCRdb stores in-frame clones only, minus some. The sample consists of fewer than 450,000 clones, roughly 86% of them appearing once. The sample consisted of peripheral blood. Source of these receptors: a woman between 65 and 79 years old with COVID-19, enrolled during active disease. Both conserved end residues are part of each CDR3. Fields, in order: CDR3 DNA, CDR3 protein, J gene, V gene, clone size, D gene, CDR3 length. A D gene is named only where the DNA matches it firmly. The listing skips clone size in some rows; elsewhere it reads once, few, many or a size class.

CDR3 DNA: TGTGCCAGCAGTTACTCGGAAATGGGGGGGCGAGAGACCCAGTACTTC
CDR3 protein: CASSYSEMGGRETQYF
J gene: TRBJ2-5
V gene: TRBV6-2/TRBV6-3
clone size: NA
D gene: NA
CDR3 length: 16

CDR3 DNA: TGCGCCAGCAGCCTTCCCCGGACTAGCCTTTCTAGCACAGATACGCAGTATTTT
CDR3 protein: CASSLPRTSLSSTDTQYF
J gene: TRBJ2-3
V gene: TRBV4-1
clone size: NA
D gene: TRBD2
CDR3 length: 18

CDR3 DNA: TGTGCCAGCAGCTCCCAGGGGGCGTTGAACACTGAAGCTTTCTTT
CDR3 protein: CASSSQGALNTEAFF
J gene: TRBJ1-1
V gene: TRBV7-3
clone size: NA
D gene: TRBD1
CDR3 length: 15

CDR3 DNA: TGTGCCAGCAGTTCACAGGGGAGTAGTAACTATGGCTACACCTTC
CDR3 protein: CASSSQGSSNYGYTF
J gene: TRBJ1-2
V gene: TRBV27
clone size: few
D gene: TRBD1
CDR3 length: 15

CDR3 DNA: TGTGCCAGCAGCTTAGTGAGGAGACAGGGGGACGCTCAGCCCCAGCATTTT
CDR3 protein: CASSLVRRQGDAQPQHF
J gene: TRBJ1-5
V gene: TRBV13
clone size: few
D gene: TRBD1
CDR3 length: 17

CDR3 DNA: TGTGCCAGTAGTATCGCTGGGGCCAACGTCCTGACTTTC
CDR3 protein: CASSIAGANVLTF
J gene: TRBJ2-6
V gene: TRBV19
clone size: NA
D gene: NA
CDR3 length: 13

CDR3 DNA: TGTGCCAGCAGCTTGGACAGGGTCGGGGAAGCTTTCTTT
CDR3 protein: CASSLDRVGEAFF
J gene: TRBJ1-1
V gene: TRBV5-4
clone size: NA
D gene: NA
CDR3 length: 13

CDR3 DNA: TGTGCCAGCAGCGGAGATGGACAGGGGGCGAATGAAGCTTTCTTT
CDR3 protein: CASSGDGQGANEAFF
J gene: TRBJ1-1
V gene: TRBV7-8
clone size: NA
D gene: TRBD1
CDR3 length: 15

CDR3 DNA: TGTGCCAGCAGCTTCACCCCGGGACTAGCCTACAATGAGCAGTTCTTC
CDR3 protein: CASSFTPGLAYNEQFF
J gene: TRBJ2-1
V gene: TRBV7-2
clone size: NA
D gene: TRBD2
CDR3 length: 16

CDR3 DNA: TGTGCCAGCTCCCCCTTCGCGGCATACTTGAACACTGAAGCTTTCTTT
CDR3 protein: CASSPFAAYLNTEAFF
J gene: TRBJ1-1
V gene: TRBV27
clone size: NA
D gene: NA
CDR3 length: 16

CDR3 DNA: TGTGCCAGCAGCTTAGATCAGGGTGAGAGCTACGAGCAGTACTTC
CDR3 protein: CASSLDQGESYEQYF
J gene: TRBJ2-7
V gene: TRBV7-9
clone size: NA
D gene: NA
CDR3 length: 15

CDR3 DNA: TGTGCCAGCAGCTTGGGAGCGGGGGGAGGAGAGACCCAGTACTTC
CDR3 protein: CASSLGAGGGETQYF
J gene: TRBJ2-5
V gene: TRBV5-4
clone size: NA
D gene: TRBD2
CDR3 length: 15

CDR3 DNA: TGTGCCAGCAGTGAAGTAGGTGACACCAGGGGAAACTATGGCTACACCTTC
CDR3 protein: CASSEVGDTRGNYGYTF
J gene: TRBJ1-2
V gene: TRBV6-1
clone size: NA
D gene: NA
CDR3 length: 17

CDR3 DNA: TGTGCCAGCAGCTCTAACGCAGGGGGAGAGACCCAGTACTTC
CDR3 protein: CASSSNAGGETQYF
J gene: TRBJ2-5
V gene: TRBV7-7
clone size: NA
D gene: TRBD1
CDR3 length: 14

CDR3 DNA: TGTGCCAGCAGCCTCCACGGGGGGGCCAACCGATTCATCACAGATACGCAGTATTTT
CDR3 protein: CASSLHGGANRFITDTQYF
J gene: TRBJ2-3
V gene: TRBV13
clone size: NA
D gene: TRBD2
CDR3 length: 19

CDR3 DNA: TGTGCCAGCAGCCAATCGGTTAACTATGGCTACACCTTC
CDR3 protein: CASSQSVNYGYTF
J gene: TRBJ1-2
V gene: TRBV14
clone size: NA
D gene: NA
CDR3 length: 13

CDR3 DNA: TGTGCCAGCAGCCGGATGGGGACAGAACTGTTTTTT
CDR3 protein: CASSRMGTELFF
J gene: TRBJ1-4
V gene: TRBV5-6
clone size: NA
D gene: TRBD1
CDR3 length: 12

CDR3 DNA: TGCGCCAGCAGCCAGGAGGGTGGGCTAGGAGAGACCCAGTACTTC
CDR3 protein: CASSQEGGLGETQYF
J gene: TRBJ2-5
V gene: TRBV4-1
clone size: NA
D gene: NA
CDR3 length: 15

CDR3 DNA: TGCGCCAGCAGCCCGCGGACTGCCTCCTACGAGCAGTACTTC
CDR3 protein: CASSPRTASYEQYF
J gene: TRBJ2-7
V gene: TRBV5-1
clone size: NA
D gene: NA
CDR3 length: 14

CDR3 DNA: TGTGCCAGCAGCTTACCCGCGGACAGCTTCTATGGCTACACCTTC
CDR3 protein: CASSLPADSFYGYTF
J gene: TRBJ1-2
V gene: TRBV7-9
clone size: NA
D gene: NA
CDR3 length: 15

CDR3 DNA: TGTGCCATCAGTGAGGAGGGCTATGGCTACACCTTC
CDR3 protein: CAISEEGYGYTF
J gene: TRBJ1-2
V gene: TRBV10-3
clone size: NA
D gene: NA
CDR3 length: 12

CDR3 DNA: TGTGCCAGCAGCGCGGGACAGGGAGGCGATACGCAGTATTTT
CDR3 protein: CASSAGQGGDTQYF
J gene: TRBJ2-3
V gene: TRBV9
clone size: NA
D gene: TRBD1
CDR3 length: 14

CDR3 DNA: TGTGCCACCAGACAGGTCCTCAATCAGCCCCAGCATTTT
CDR3 protein: CATRQVLNQPQHF
J gene: TRBJ1-5
V gene: TRBV19
clone size: NA
D gene: NA
CDR3 length: 13

CDR3 DNA: TGTGCCAGCACCCAGACAGGGGGTATAGGTTCACCCCTCCACTTT
CDR3 protein: CASTQTGGIGSPLHF
J gene: TRBJ1-6
V gene: TRBV6-4
clone size: NA
D gene: TRBD1
CDR3 length: 15

CDR3 DNA: TGTGCCTGGGGTAGCCCCGCGAACACCGGGGAGCTGTTTTTT
CDR3 protein: CAWGSPANTGELFF
J gene: TRBJ2-2
V gene: TRBV30
clone size: NA
D gene: NA
CDR3 length: 14

CDR3 DNA: TGTGCCACCAGCACGGGGGGTCACACAGATACGCAGTATTTT
CDR3 protein: CATSTGGHTDTQYF
J gene: TRBJ2-3
V gene: TRBV15
clone size: NA
D gene: TRBD2
CDR3 length: 14

CDR3 DNA: TGTGCCAGCAGCCCCGGTGACAGGGGGCTTACTGAAGCTTTCTTT
CDR3 protein: CASSPGDRGLTEAFF
J gene: TRBJ1-1
V gene: TRBV28
clone size: NA
D gene: TRBD1
CDR3 length: 15

CDR3 DNA: TGTGCCAGCAGCTACGGAGAGACCCAGTACTTC
CDR3 protein: CASSYGETQYF
J gene: TRBJ2-5
V gene: TRBV7-2
clone size: NA
D gene: NA
CDR3 length: 11

CDR3 DNA: TGCGCCAGCAGCACCCCCGGGACAGGGGGGGGCACAGATACGCAGTATTTT
CDR3 protein: CASSTPGTGGGTDTQYF
J gene: TRBJ2-3
V gene: TRBV5-1
clone size: once
D gene: TRBD1
CDR3 length: 17

CDR3 DNA: TGTGCCAGCACCCCACTTCCGGGACAGGGGGCCGGAACCTTC
CDR3 protein: CASTPLPGQGAGTF
J gene: TRBJ1-2
V gene: TRBV7-2
clone size: NA
D gene: TRBD1
CDR3 length: 14

CDR3 DNA: TGTGCTAGTGGCCAGGGGGAAGGCGATCAGCCCCAGCATTTT
CDR3 protein: CASGQGEGDQPQHF
J gene: TRBJ1-5
V gene: TRBV12-5
clone size: NA
D gene: TRBD1
CDR3 length: 14

CDR3 DNA: TGCGCCAGCAGCTTGGCAACAGGGTATCGGAACACTGAAGCTTTCTTT
CDR3 protein: CASSLATGYRNTEAFF
J gene: TRBJ1-1
V gene: TRBV5-1
clone size: NA
D gene: NA
CDR3 length: 16

CDR3 DNA: TGTGCCGGACAGGGGAGTCATGGCTACACCTTC
CDR3 protein: CAGQGSHGYTF
J gene: TRBJ1-2
V gene: TRBV19
clone size: NA
D gene: TRBD1
CDR3 length: 11

CDR3 DNA: TGTGCCACCAGTGATGGACAGGATCTTTACTCCTACGAGCAGTACTTC
CDR3 protein: CATSDGQDLYSYEQYF
J gene: TRBJ2-7
V gene: TRBV24-1
clone size: NA
D gene: TRBD1
CDR3 length: 16

CDR3 DNA: TGTGCCAGTAGTTCCGGTTTGGGGGCCTATCAGCCCCAGCATTTT
CDR3 protein: CASSSGLGAYQPQHF
J gene: TRBJ1-5
V gene: TRBV19
clone size: NA
D gene: NA
CDR3 length: 15

CDR3 DNA: TGTGCCAGCAGTACATACAGTGGAAACACCATATATTTT
CDR3 protein: CASSTYSGNTIYF
J gene: TRBJ1-3
V gene: TRBV27
clone size: NA
D gene: NA
CDR3 length: 13

CDR3 DNA: TGTGCCAGTAGTGAGGGGAGGTGGAACACTGAAGCTTTCTTT
CDR3 protein: CASSEGRWNTEAFF
J gene: TRBJ1-1
V gene: TRBV19
clone size: NA
D gene: NA
CDR3 length: 14

CDR3 DNA: TGTGCCAGCAGCTATGACCTTGGGACACTAGAGACCCAGTACTTC
CDR3 protein: CASSYDLGTLETQYF
J gene: TRBJ2-5
V gene: TRBV5-4
clone size: NA
D gene: NA
CDR3 length: 15

CDR3 DNA: TGCGCCAGCAGCCAAGATGGGCGGGGGGGACCAGAGGCGCAGTATTTT
CDR3 protein: CASSQDGRGGPEAQYF
J gene: TRBJ2-3
V gene: TRBV4-3
clone size: once
D gene: TRBD2
CDR3 length: 16

CDR3 DNA: TGTGCCTGGAGTGGAGTCCCCTACGAGCAGTACTTC
CDR3 protein: CAWSGVPYEQYF
J gene: TRBJ2-7
V gene: TRBV30
clone size: NA
D gene: NA
CDR3 length: 12

CDR3 DNA: TGTGCCAGCAGCGTAGTTAAAGCGGGGGGCCGAGATACGCAGTATTTT
CDR3 protein: CASSVVKAGGRDTQYF
J gene: TRBJ2-3
V gene: TRBV9
clone size: NA
D gene: TRBD2
CDR3 length: 16

CDR3 DNA: TGTGCCAGCAGCAAGGTTCGACGGGAGGGCAATCAGCCCCAGCATTTT
CDR3 protein: CASSKVRREGNQPQHF
J gene: TRBJ1-5
V gene: TRBV21-1
clone size: few
D gene: NA
CDR3 length: 16

CDR3 DNA: TGTGCCAGCAGATCCCACGACACCAGGGGATACAATGAGCAGTTCTTC
CDR3 protein: CASRSHDTRGYNEQFF
J gene: TRBJ2-1
V gene: TRBV27
clone size: NA
D gene: NA
CDR3 length: 16

CDR3 DNA: TGCGCCAGCAGCCCTAATTATCCAGGGTCTAACTATGGCTACACCTTC
CDR3 protein: CASSPNYPGSNYGYTF
J gene: TRBJ1-2
V gene: TRBV4-1
clone size: few
D gene: NA
CDR3 length: 16

CDR3 DNA: TGTGCCAGCAGCTTAGACAGGGGTGATAATTCACCCCTCCACTTT
CDR3 protein: CASSLDRGDNSPLHF
J gene: TRBJ1-6
V gene: TRBV7-2
clone size: NA
D gene: TRBD1
CDR3 length: 15

CDR3 DNA: TGTGCCAGCAGCCCCAGACTAGCGGGGGGGACCGAGACGCAGTATTTT
CDR3 protein: CASSPRLAGGTETQYF
J gene: TRBJ2-3
V gene: TRBV5-4
clone size: NA
D gene: TRBD2
CDR3 length: 16

CDR3 DNA: TGTGCCAGCACTGCACAGGGCCGGGGCTACACCTTC
CDR3 protein: CASTAQGRGYTF
J gene: TRBJ1-2
V gene: TRBV28
clone size: few
D gene: NA
CDR3 length: 12

CDR3 DNA: TGCGCCAGCAGCCCGACTTCCGGGACTAGCGGGGAGACCCAGTACTTC
CDR3 protein: CASSPTSGTSGETQYF
J gene: TRBJ2-5
V gene: TRBV5-1
clone size: NA
D gene: TRBD2
CDR3 length: 16

CDR3 DNA: TGTGCTAGTGGTTTGTTACAGGGGAATTCACCCCTCCACTTT
CDR3 protein: CASGLLQGNSPLHF
J gene: TRBJ1-6
V gene: TRBV12-5
clone size: NA
D gene: TRBD1
CDR3 length: 14

CDR3 DNA: TGCGCCAGCAGCCAAGATAGGGCCTTAGGGGACAGTCGAATCCGGCCACCCCTCCACTTT
CDR3 protein: CASSQDRALGDSRIRPPLHF
J gene: TRBJ1-6
V gene: TRBV4-1
clone size: NA
D gene: TRBD1
CDR3 length: 20

CDR3 DNA: TGTGCCAGCAGTGAAAATGCCAGGGGCTCGAGCAATCAGCCCCAGCATTTT
CDR3 protein: CASSENARGSSNQPQHF
J gene: TRBJ1-5
V gene: TRBV2
clone size: NA
D gene: NA
CDR3 length: 17

CDR3 DNA: TGTGCCAGCAGTTACGGGGGACTAGCCTCCGGCGAGCAGTACTTC
CDR3 protein: CASSYGGLASGEQYF
J gene: TRBJ2-7
V gene: TRBV6-5
clone size: NA
D gene: TRBD2
CDR3 length: 15

CDR3 DNA: TGTGCCAGCAGCTTAGTACAGGGGGCTCCTGAAGCTTTCTTT
CDR3 protein: CASSLVQGAPEAFF
J gene: TRBJ1-1
V gene: TRBV7-9
clone size: NA
D gene: TRBD1
CDR3 length: 14

CDR3 DNA: TGCGCCAGCAGCCCGAATATACATGACAATGAGCAGTTCTTC
CDR3 protein: CASSPNIHDNEQFF
J gene: TRBJ2-1
V gene: TRBV5-1
clone size: NA
D gene: NA
CDR3 length: 14

CDR3 DNA: TGCGCCAGCAGCCAAGATCCAGGACAGCCTGAGTATGGCTACACCTTC
CDR3 protein: CASSQDPGQPEYGYTF
J gene: TRBJ1-2
V gene: TRBV4-3
clone size: NA
D gene: NA
CDR3 length: 16

CDR3 DNA: TGTGCTAGTGGTTTGTTACCTAACGACTACGAGCAGTACTTC
CDR3 protein: CASGLLPNDYEQYF
J gene: TRBJ2-7
V gene: TRBV12-5
clone size: NA
D gene: NA
CDR3 length: 14

CDR3 DNA: TGCGCCAGCAGCCAAGATCTAACGCGGGGGGTGATCCATACGCAGTATTTT
CDR3 protein: CASSQDLTRGVIHTQYF
J gene: TRBJ2-3
V gene: TRBV4-3
clone size: NA
D gene: TRBD2
CDR3 length: 17

CDR3 DNA: TGTGCCACCGCAGGGGATGGTGGGGAGCTGTTTTTT
CDR3 protein: CATAGDGGELFF
J gene: TRBJ2-2
V gene: TRBV24-1
clone size: NA
D gene: NA
CDR3 length: 12